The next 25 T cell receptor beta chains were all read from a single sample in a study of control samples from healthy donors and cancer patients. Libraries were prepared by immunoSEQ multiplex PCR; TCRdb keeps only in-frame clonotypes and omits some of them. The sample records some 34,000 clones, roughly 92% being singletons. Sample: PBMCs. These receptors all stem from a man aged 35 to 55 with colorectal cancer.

In DNA form, the CDR3 reads TGTGCCAGCAGTTTTAGCGGGGGGCAGGAGACCCAGTACTTC. Protein product: CASSFSGGQETQYF. The V gene is TRBV7-3, the J gene TRBJ2-5; 10 positions agree with TRBD2. J gave up 5 bases and V 6 bases, and 6 bases lay outside the gene matches. CDR3 length equals 14 residues. Germline V gene data show CDR1 as SGHTA and CDR2 as FQGTGA.

The CDR3 nucleotides read TGTGCCAGCAGTGAAGCTTATCCGGGGGAGGGCTACACCTTC. Its protein product is CASSEAYPGEGYTF. The chain couples TRBV6-1 to TRBJ1-2; D is possibly TRBD1 (5 bases). The CDR3 extends over 14 amino acids. Germline V CDR1 and CDR2: MNHNS, SASEGT. V shed 0 bases and J shed 8 bases, with 13 bases lying between them.

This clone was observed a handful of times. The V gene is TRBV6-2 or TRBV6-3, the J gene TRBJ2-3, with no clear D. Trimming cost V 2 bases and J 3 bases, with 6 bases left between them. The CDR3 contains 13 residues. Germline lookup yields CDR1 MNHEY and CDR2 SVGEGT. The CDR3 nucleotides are TGTGCCAGCAGTTACAAGGAAACAGATACGCAGTATTTT. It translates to CASSYKETDTQYF.

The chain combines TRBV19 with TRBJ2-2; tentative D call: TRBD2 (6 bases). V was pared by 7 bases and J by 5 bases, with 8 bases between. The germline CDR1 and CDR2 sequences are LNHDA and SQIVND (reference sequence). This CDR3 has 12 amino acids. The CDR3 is CASMRDTGELFF. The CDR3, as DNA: TGTGCCAGTATGCGGGATACCGGGGAGCTGTTTTTT.

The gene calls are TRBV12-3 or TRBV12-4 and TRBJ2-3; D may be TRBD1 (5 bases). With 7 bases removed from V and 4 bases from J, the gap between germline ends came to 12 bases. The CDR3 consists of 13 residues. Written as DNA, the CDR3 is TGTGCCAGCAACCCGACAGTACCAGATACGCAGTATTTT. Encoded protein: CASNPTVPDTQYF.

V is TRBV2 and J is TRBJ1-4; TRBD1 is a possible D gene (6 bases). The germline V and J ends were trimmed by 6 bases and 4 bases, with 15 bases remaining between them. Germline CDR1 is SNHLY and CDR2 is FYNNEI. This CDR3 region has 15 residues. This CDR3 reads CASSQYQGRNEKLFF. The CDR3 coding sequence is TGTGCCAGCAGCCAATACCAGGGGCGTAATGAAAAACTGTTTTTT.

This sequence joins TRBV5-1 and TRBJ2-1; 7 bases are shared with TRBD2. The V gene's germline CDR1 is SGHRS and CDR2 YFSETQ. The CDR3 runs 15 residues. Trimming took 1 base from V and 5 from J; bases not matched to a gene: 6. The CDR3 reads CASSLRVGGNNEQFF. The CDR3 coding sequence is TGCGCCAGCAGCTTGAGAGTCGGGGGGAACAATGAGCAGTTCTTC.

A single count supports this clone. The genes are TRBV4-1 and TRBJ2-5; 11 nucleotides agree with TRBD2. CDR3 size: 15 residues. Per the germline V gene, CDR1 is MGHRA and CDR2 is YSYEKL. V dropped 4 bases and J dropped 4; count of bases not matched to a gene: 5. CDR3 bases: TGCGCCAGCAGCCTTAGCGGGGGGGCACGAGAGACCCAGTACTTC. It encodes CASSLSGGARETQYF.

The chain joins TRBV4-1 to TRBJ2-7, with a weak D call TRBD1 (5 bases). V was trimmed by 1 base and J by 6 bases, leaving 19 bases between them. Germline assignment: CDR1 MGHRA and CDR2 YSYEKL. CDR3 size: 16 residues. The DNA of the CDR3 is TGCGCCAGCAGCCAAGCCCCAGGCCGGACACGCTCCGAGCAGTACTTC. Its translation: CASSQAPGRTRSEQYF.

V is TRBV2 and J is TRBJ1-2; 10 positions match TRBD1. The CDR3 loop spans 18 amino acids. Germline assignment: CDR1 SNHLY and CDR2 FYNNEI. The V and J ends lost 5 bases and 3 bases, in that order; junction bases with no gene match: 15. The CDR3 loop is CASSSSRDRGSGYYGYTF. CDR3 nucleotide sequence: TGTGCCAGCAGTTCATCCCGGGACAGGGGATCGGGCTACTATGGCTACACCTTC.

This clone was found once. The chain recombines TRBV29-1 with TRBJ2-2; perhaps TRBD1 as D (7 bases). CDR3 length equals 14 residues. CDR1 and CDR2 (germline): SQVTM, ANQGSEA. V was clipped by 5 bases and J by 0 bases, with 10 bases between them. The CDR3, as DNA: TGCAGCGTTCAGGGGGGCTCGAACACCGGGGAGCTGTTTTTT. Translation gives CSVQGGSNTGELFF.

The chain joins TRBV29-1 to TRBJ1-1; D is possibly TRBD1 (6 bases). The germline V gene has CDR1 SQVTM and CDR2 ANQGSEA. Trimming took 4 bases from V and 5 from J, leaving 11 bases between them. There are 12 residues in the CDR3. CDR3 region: CSVGQGSTEAFF. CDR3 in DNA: TGCAGCGTTGGGCAGGGGTCTACTGAAGCTTTCTTT.

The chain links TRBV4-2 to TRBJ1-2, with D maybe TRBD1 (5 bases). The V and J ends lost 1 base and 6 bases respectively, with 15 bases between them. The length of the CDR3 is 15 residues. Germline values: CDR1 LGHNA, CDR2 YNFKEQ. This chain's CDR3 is CASSQGRAAGDGYTF. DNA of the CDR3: TGTGCCAGCAGCCAAGGGAGAGCGGCGGGGGATGGCTACACCTTC.

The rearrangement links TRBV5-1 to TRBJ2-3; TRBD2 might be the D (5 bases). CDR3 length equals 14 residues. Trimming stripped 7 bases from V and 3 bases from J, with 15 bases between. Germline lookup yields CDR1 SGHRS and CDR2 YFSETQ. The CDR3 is CASLKDGGTDTQYF. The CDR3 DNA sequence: TGCGCCAGCCTCAAGGACGGAGGAACAGATACGCAGTATTTT.

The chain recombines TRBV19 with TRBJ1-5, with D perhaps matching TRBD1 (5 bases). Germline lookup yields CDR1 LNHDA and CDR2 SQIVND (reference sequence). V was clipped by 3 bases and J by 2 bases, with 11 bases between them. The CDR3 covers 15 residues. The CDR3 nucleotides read TGTGCCAGTAGTATCCAAGGGGCTGGCAATCAGCCCCAGCATTTT. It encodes CASSIQGAGNQPQHF.

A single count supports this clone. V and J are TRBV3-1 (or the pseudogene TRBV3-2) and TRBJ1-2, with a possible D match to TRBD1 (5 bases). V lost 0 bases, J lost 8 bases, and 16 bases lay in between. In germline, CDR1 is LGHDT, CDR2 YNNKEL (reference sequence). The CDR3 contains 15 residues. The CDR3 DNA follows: TGTGCCAGCAGCCAAGATATACTGGGTCGGGGCGGCTACACCTTC. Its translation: CASSQDILGRGGYTF.

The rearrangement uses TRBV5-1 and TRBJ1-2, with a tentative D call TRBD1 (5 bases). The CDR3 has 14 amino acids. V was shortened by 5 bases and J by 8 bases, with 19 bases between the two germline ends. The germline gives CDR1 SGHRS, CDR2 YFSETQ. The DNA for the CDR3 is TGCGCCAGCAGGGAAGGGGCCGTGCCCGAGGGCTACACCTTC. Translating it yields CASREGAVPEGYTF.

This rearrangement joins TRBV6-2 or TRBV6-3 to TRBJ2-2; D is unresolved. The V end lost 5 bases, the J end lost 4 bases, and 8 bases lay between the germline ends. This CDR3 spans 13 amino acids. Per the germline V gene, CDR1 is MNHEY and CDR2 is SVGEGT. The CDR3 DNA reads TGTGCCAGCAGTGCCCGGGCCACCGGGGAGCTGTTTTTT. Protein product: CASSARATGELFF.

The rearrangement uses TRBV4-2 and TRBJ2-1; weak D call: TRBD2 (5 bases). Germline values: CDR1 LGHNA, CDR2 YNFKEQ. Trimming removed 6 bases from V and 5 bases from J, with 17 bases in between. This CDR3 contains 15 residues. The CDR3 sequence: CASRPAVGNDNEQFF. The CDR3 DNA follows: TGTGCCAGCAGGCCGGCGGTCGGGAACGACAATGAGCAGTTCTTC.

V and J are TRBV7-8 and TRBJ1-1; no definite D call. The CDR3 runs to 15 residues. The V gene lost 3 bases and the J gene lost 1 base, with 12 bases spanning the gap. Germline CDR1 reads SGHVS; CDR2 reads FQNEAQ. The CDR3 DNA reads TGTGCCAGCAGCTTCGGTCTTTCCCGGAACACTGAAGCTTTCTTT. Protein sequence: CASSFGLSRNTEAFF.

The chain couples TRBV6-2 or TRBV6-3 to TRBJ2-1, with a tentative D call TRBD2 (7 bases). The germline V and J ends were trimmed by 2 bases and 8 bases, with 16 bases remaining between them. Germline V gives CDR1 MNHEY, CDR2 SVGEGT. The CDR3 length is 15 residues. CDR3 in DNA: TGTGCCAGCAGTTACAGTCGGGGGGCTTTAGATGAGCAGTTCTTC. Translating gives CASSYSRGALDEQFF.

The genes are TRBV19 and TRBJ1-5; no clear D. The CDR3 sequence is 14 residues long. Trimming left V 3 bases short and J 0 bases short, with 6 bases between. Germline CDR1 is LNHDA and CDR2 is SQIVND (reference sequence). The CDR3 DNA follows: TGTGCCAGTAGTATTTCGGATAGCAATCAGCCCCAGCATTTT. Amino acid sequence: CASSISDSNQPQHF.

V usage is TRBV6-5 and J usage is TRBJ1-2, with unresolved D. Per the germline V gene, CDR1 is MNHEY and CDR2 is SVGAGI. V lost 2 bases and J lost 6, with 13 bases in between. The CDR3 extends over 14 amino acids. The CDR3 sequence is CASSYLGLSDGYTF. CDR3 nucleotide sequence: TGTGCCAGCAGTTACCTGGGGTTATCGGATGGCTACACCTTC.

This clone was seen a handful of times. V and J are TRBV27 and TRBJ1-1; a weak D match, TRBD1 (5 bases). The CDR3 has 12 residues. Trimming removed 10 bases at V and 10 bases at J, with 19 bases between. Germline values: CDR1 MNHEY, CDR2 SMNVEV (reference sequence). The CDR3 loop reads CATLSTGRGAFF. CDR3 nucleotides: TGTGCCACCCTGTCAACGGGGCGAGGAGCTTTCTTT.

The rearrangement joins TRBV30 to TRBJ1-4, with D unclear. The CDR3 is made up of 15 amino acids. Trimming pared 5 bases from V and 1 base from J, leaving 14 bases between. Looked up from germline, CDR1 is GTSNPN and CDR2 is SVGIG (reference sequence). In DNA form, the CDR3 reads TGTGCCTGGCGGAGAACGACATTAACTAATGAAAAACTGTTTTTT. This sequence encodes CAWRRTTLTNEKLFF.